The present T cell receptor beta chain was sequenced within a study of T cell responses to AZD1222 COVID-19 vaccine. The data were produced by immunoSEQ multiplex PCR, yet TCRdb's version contains in-frame clones alone and is incomplete. The data show 93,000 or so clones, around 90% seen once. CDR1 and CDR2 from the germline V gene are SQVTM and ANQGSEA. Trimming cost V 5 bases and J 5 bases, with 15 bases left between them. The CDR3 length is 13 residues. The sequences come from peripheral blood, collected on day 0 of AZD1222 vaccination. This receptor was obtained from an adult in good health. The J gene is TRBJ1-2, the V gene TRBV29-1; perhaps TRBD1 as D (5 bases). This CDR3 is CSVRRGAGYGYTF. The DNA for the CDR3 is TGCAGCGTTAGACGAGGGGCGGGGTATGGCTACACCTTC.